The 29 T cell receptor beta chains given below trace back to one sample, sequenced in a study of technical replicates of blood from several donors. This table comes from immunoSEQ multiplex PCR, and its TCRdb copy is limited to in-frame clones, with some not included. The sample contains approximately 59,000 clones, nearly 95% of which appear only once. Sequencing input: PBMCs. The receptors come from a human donor in good health. Some clones in this sample may be carry-over from other donors' samples.

J is TRBJ1-5 and V is TRBV11-2; D is unresolved. Germline CDR1 and CDR2: SGHAT and FQNNGV. V was trimmed by 1 base and J by 2 bases, leaving 9 bases between them. The CDR3 loop spans 15 amino acids. This chain's CDR3 is CASSLGTHGNQPQHF. As DNA, the CDR3 is TGTGCCAGCAGCTTAGGGACTCACGGCAATCAGCCCCAGCATTTT.

V gene TRBV7-8 combines with J gene TRBJ1-2; the D gene is possibly TRBD1 (5 bases). Trimming left V 4 bases short and J 4 bases short, with 16 bases between. Germline CDR1 SGHVS, CDR2 FQNEAQ. This CDR3 region has 15 residues. CDR3 protein: CASSSTGPGGYGYTF. Here the CDR3 DNA reads TGTGCCAGCAGCTCAACCGGGCCGGGGGGCTATGGCTACACCTTC.

The chain has TRBV5-1 and TRBJ1-1, with 9 bases identical to TRBD1. The CDR3 is 17 amino acids. CDR1 is SGHRS, CDR2 YFSETQ, per germline. The ends lost 5 bases at V and 5 bases at J; junction bases unmatched: 16. Here the CDR3 DNA reads TGCGCCAGCAGGGATCCGAAAACAGGGGGCGGTGGGACTGAAGCTTTCTTT. Translation: CASRDPKTGGGGTEAFF. Full variable domain (rest looked up from reference TRBV5-1 and TRBJ1-1): KAGVTQTPRYLIKTRGQQVTLSCSPISGHRSVSWYQQTPGQGLQFLFEYFSETQRNKGNFPGRFSGRQFSNSRSEMNVSTLELGDSALYLCASRDPKTGGGGTEAFFGQGTRLTVV.

This clone was recorded a few times. The chain joins TRBV7-9 to TRBJ1-2, with 10 bases matching TRBD1. The CDR3 is 15 residues long. Germline values: CDR1 SEHNR, CDR2 FQNEAQ (reference sequence). V dropped 4 bases and J dropped 2; count of bases not matched to a gene: 4. In nucleotides, the CDR3 is TGTGCCAGCAGCTCGGTGGGACAGGGGAACTATGGCTACACCTTC. As protein: CASSSVGQGNYGYTF.

The chain recombines TRBV9 with TRBJ2-7; 7 bases match TRBD2. Germline V lookup: CDR1 SGDLS, CDR2 YYNGEE. With V trimmed by 3 bases and J by 5 bases, 11 bases remained unmatched. The CDR3 consists of 15 residues. CDR3 sequence reads: CASSDRPGRFDEQYF. CDR3 coding DNA: TGTGCCAGCAGCGACCGTCCCGGGAGGTTCGACGAGCAGTACTTC.

The rearrangement uses TRBV19 and TRBJ2-3; D gene ambiguous. The V gene's germline CDR1 is LNHDA and CDR2 SQIVND (reference sequence). Trimming took 1 base from V and 1 from J, leaving 12 bases between them. The CDR3 has 16 residues. The CDR3, as DNA: TGTGCCAGTAGTATAGGGTCAGGCGAAGGCACAGATACGCAGTATTTT. Protein sequence: CASSIGSGEGTDTQYF.

The genes are TRBV18 and TRBJ2-3; D not certain. From germline, CDR1 is KGHSH and CDR2 LQKENI. CDR3 length: 13 residues. The germline V and J ends were trimmed by 3 bases and 2 bases, with 6 bases remaining between them. The CDR3 DNA reads TGTGCCAGCTCACCCATACACACAGATACGCAGTATTTT. It yields the protein CASSPIHTDTQYF.

The chain recombines TRBV7-2 with TRBJ2-2, with TRBD1 matching 10 bases. The germline V gene encodes CDR1 SGHTA and CDR2 FQGNSA. The J segment lost 7 bases and the V segment lost 5 bases, leaving 7 bases of the junction unmatched. The CDR3 covers 15 residues. Written as DNA, the CDR3 is TGTGCCAGCAGCCTCGACAGGGGGCGAGTCGGGGAGCTGTTTTTT. Residues: CASSLDRGRVGELFF.

This clone was seen a single time. The chain couples TRBV25-1 to TRBJ1-1; 12 positions agree with TRBD1. CDR1 is MGHDK, CDR2 SYGVNS, per germline. V lost 6 bases to trimming and J lost 4 bases; unmatched junction nucleotides: 9. The CDR3 is made up of 16 amino acids. CDR3 residues: CASRRDRGRGVTEAFF. The CDR3, as DNA: TGTGCCAGCAGGAGGGACAGGGGGCGCGGTGTCACTGAAGCTTTCTTT.

The rearrangement joins TRBV11-2 to TRBJ1-2, with 8 bases aligning to TRBD1. The CDR3 is made up of 14 amino acids. Unmatched junction bases numbered 8, after V lost 4 bases and J lost 7 bases. In germline, CDR1 is SGHAT, CDR2 FQNNGV. The CDR3 loop is CASSSTTGAGGYTF. The CDR3 DNA is TGTGCCAGCAGCTCGACGACAGGGGCGGGTGGCTACACCTTC.

This clone was seen once. This chain joins TRBV25-1 and TRBJ1-4; D is unclear. The CDR3 is made up of 14 amino acids. Between the trimmed V and J ends, which lost 5 bases and 7 bases, there was a span of 14 bases. In germline, CDR1 is MGHDK, CDR2 SYGVNS. The CDR3: CASSPLGVVEKLFF. CDR3 nucleotide sequence: TGTGCCAGCAGTCCACTAGGCGTAGTTGAAAAACTGTTTTTT.

V is TRBV25-1 and J is TRBJ2-1, with 8 bases identical to TRBD2. Germline loops: CDR1 MGHDK, CDR2 SYGVNS. V dropped 4 bases and J dropped 6; count of bases not matched to a gene: 11. There are 16 residues in the CDR3. CDR3 in DNA: TGTGCCAGCAGTGCCTTCGGGGGGGGGCGCTCCAATGAGCAGTTCTTC. Protein product: CASSAFGGGRSNEQFF.

This clone was recorded once. This chain connects TRBV2 to TRBJ2-5, with a weak D call TRBD2 (6 bases). Trimming removed 8 bases at V and 5 bases at J, with 15 bases between. The CDR3 is 13 amino acids. Germline CDR1 reads SNHLY; CDR2 reads FYNNEI. CDR3 residues: CASHLAEGETQYF. The CDR3 region has the DNA TGTGCCAGCCACCTCGCGGAGGGGGAGACCCAGTACTTC.

The chain recombines TRBV4-2 with TRBJ2-1; 9 positions agree with TRBD2. The CDR3 loop spans 17 amino acids. Germline V gene lookup returns CDR1 LGHNA and CDR2 YNFKEQ. Trimming removed 0 bases from V and 9 bases from J; junction bases left unmatched: 12. The DNA of the CDR3 is TGTGCCAGCAGCCAAGATATCGGCGGGGGGGCGTTTGGTGAGCAGTTCTTC. This gives the protein CASSQDIGGGAFGEQFF.

This chain connects TRBV13 to TRBJ2-7, with D maybe TRBD2 (5 bases). The CDR3 is made up of 15 amino acids. Looked up from germline, CDR1 is PRHDT and CDR2 is FYEKMQ (reference sequence). The V gene lost 1 base and the J gene lost 1 base, with 11 bases spanning the gap. Written as DNA, the CDR3 is TGTGCCAGCAGCTTAGAAGGAGGAGGTTCCTACGAGCAGTACTTC. This encodes CASSLEGGGSYEQYF.

J is TRBJ2-2 and V is TRBV7-3; 12 nucleotides line up with TRBD2. Germline values: CDR1 SGHTA, CDR2 FQGTGA. This CDR3 has 16 amino acids. The V gene end was trimmed by 5 bases and the J gene end by 6 bases; junction bases not matched to a gene: 7. The CDR3 nucleotides are TGTGCCAGCAGCCGCCCCTCTAGCGGGGGGGCCGGGGAGCTGTTTTTT. Residues: CASSRPSSGGAGELFF.

The rearrangement uses TRBV4-3 and TRBJ1-2, with D unclear. The V end lost 4 bases, the J end lost 7 bases, and 19 bases lay between the germline ends. Germline V gives CDR1 LGHNA, CDR2 YSLEER. The CDR3 totals 15 residues. Here the CDR3 reads CASSRAGNNDAGYTF. CDR3 nucleotides: TGCGCCAGCAGCCGAGCCGGTAATAATGATGCTGGCTACACCTTC.

V usage is TRBV18 and J usage is TRBJ2-3; D remains unclear. The CDR3 runs to 14 residues. In germline, CDR1 is KGHSH, CDR2 LQKENI. The V gene lost 3 bases and the J gene lost 4 bases, with 11 bases spanning the gap. CDR3 sequence: CASSPQELADTQYF. The CDR3 DNA is TGTGCCAGCTCACCGCAAGAGTTGGCAGATACGCAGTATTTT.

J is TRBJ2-1 and V is TRBV7-2, with D possibly being TRBD1 (5 bases). Germline CDR1 is SGHTA and CDR2 is FQGNSA. V lost 5 bases and J lost 8, with 13 bases in between. There are 13 residues in the CDR3. The CDR3 DNA reads as TGTGCCAGCAGCGGAAGGGGTCGAGATGAGCAGTTCTTC. This translates into CASSGRGRDEQFF. Based on the CDR3 plus reference TRBV7-2 and TRBJ2-1, the full variable domain is GAGVSQSPSNKVTEKGKDVELRCDPISGHTALYWYRQSLGQGLEFLIYFQGNSAPDKSGLPSDRFSAERTGGSVSTLTIQRTQQEDSAVYLCASSGRGRDEQFFGPGTRLTVL.

The chain combines TRBV7-6 with TRBJ2-3; 7 nucleotides line up with TRBD2. CDR3 size: 15 residues. V lost 3 bases to trimming and J lost 0 bases; unmatched junction nucleotides: 3. Germline CDR1 SGHVS, CDR2 FNYEAQ. CDR3: CASSLGSGSTDTQYF. CDR3 DNA: TGTGCCAGCAGCTTGGGTAGCGGGAGCACAGATACGCAGTATTTT.

This chain joins TRBV2 and TRBJ2-4, with TRBD1 matching 7 bases. The germline CDR1 and CDR2 sequences are SNHLY and FYNNEI. The CDR3 consists of 14 residues. V lost 4 bases and J lost 9; bases outside the gene matches: 9. The CDR3 bases are TGTGCCAGCAGTGCGTCCCGACAGGGTGGCATTCAGTACTTC. Translation gives CASSASRQGGIQYF.

The chain employs TRBV7-9 and TRBJ2-3, with D perhaps TRBD1 (5 bases). CDR1 and CDR2 from the germline V gene are SEHNR and FQNEAQ (reference sequence). V gave up 3 bases and J gave up 6 bases, with 10 bases separating them. CDR3 length equals 13 residues. The DNA of the CDR3 is TGTGCCAGCAGCTTCTTTGGGGCCGATACGCAGTATTTT. It yields the protein CASSFFGADTQYF.

The chain combines TRBV30 with TRBJ2-3; 11 bases fit TRBD1. Losses at the gene ends were 8 bases for V and 3 bases for J; bases not matched to a gene: 1. This CDR3 region has 12 residues. Germline assignment: CDR1 GTSNPN and CDR2 SVGIG (reference sequence). CDR3 in amino acids: CAGTGGTDTQYF. The CDR3 region has the DNA TGTGCCGGGACAGGGGGAACAGATACGCAGTATTTT.

The rearrangement joins TRBV4-3 to TRBJ1-1; 10 nucleotides align to TRBD1. This CDR3 has 18 residues. CDR1 is LGHNA and CDR2 is YSLEER in the germline V gene. V was clipped by 0 bases and J by 4 bases; unmatched bases: 11. Here the CDR3 reads CASSQDLEGQGRRTEAFF. Written as DNA, the CDR3 is TGCGCCAGCAGCCAAGATCTTGAGGGACAGGGGCGTCGCACTGAAGCTTTCTTT.

V is TRBV4-3 and J is TRBJ2-3, with D tentatively TRBD2 (5 bases). Germline V gives CDR1 LGHNA, CDR2 YSLEER. Trimming pared 3 bases from V and 2 bases from J, leaving 12 bases between. The CDR3 is made up of 15 amino acids. CDR3 protein: CASSHRDLYTDTQYF. CDR3 DNA: TGCGCCAGCAGCCATCGGGATCTTTACACAGATACGCAGTATTTT.

V is TRBV30 and J is TRBJ1-5; a possible D gene is TRBD1 (6 bases). The CDR3 is 14 amino acids. Looked up from germline, CDR1 is GTSNPN and CDR2 is SVGIG (reference sequence). V was clipped by 2 bases and J by 6 bases, with 14 bases between them. CDR3 region: CAWSREQGGQPQHF. CDR3 in DNA: TGTGCCTGGAGTCGGGAACAGGGCGGTCAGCCCCAGCATTTT. Filled out from reference TRBV30 and TRBJ1-5, the complete variable domain reads SQTIHQWPATLVQPVGSPLSLECTVEGTSNPNLYWYRQAAGRGLQLLFYSVGIGQISSEVPQNLSASRPQDRQFILSSKKLLLSDSGFYLCAWSREQGGQPQHFGDGTRLSIL.

The chain has TRBV6-6 and TRBJ1-3; D remains ambiguous. Germline-derived CDR1 and CDR2 are MNHNY and SVGAGI (reference sequence). This CDR3 is 15 amino acids long. V shed 2 bases and J shed 1 base, with 9 bases lying between them. CDR3 residues: CASSYERGSGNTIYF. CDR3 DNA: TGTGCCAGCAGTTACGAGCGGGGATCTGGAAACACCATATATTTT.

V usage is TRBV11-3 and J usage is TRBJ2-2; 10 nucleotides match TRBD1. The CDR3 is 15 residues long. Looked up from germline, CDR1 is SGHNT and CDR2 is YENEEA. Germline trimming cut 5 bases from V and 7 bases from J; bases unmatched to any gene: 7. Here the CDR3 DNA reads TGTGCCAGCAGCCCTCAGACAGGGGGCCTCGGGGAGCTGTTTTTT. Protein: CASSPQTGGLGELFF.

This sequence joins TRBV19 and TRBJ2-2; 7 nucleotides align to TRBD2. J lost 0 bases, V lost 6 bases, and 7 bases had no gene match. Germline-derived CDR1 and CDR2 are LNHDA and SQIVND (reference sequence). There are 16 residues in the CDR3. Written as DNA, the CDR3 is TGTGCCAGTAGCGCCCCGGCGGGAGCGAACACCGGGGAGCTGTTTTTT. This translates into CASSAPAGANTGELFF.